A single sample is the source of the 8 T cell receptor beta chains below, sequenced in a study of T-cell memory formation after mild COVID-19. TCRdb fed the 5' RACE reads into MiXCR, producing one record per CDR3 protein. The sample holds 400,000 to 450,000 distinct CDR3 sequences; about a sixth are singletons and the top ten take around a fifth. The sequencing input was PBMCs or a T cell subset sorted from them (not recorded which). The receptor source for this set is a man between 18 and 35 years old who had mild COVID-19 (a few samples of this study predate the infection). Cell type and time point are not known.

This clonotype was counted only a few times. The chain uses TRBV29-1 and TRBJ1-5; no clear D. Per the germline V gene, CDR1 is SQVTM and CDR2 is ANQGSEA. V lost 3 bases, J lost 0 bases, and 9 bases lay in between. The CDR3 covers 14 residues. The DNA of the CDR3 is TGCAGCGTTGAGCGCCAGAGTAGCAATCAGCCCCAGCATTTT. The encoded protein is CSVERQSSNQPQHF.

The CDR3 region is CASSYSMGSEQYV. The CDR3 DNA follows: TGTGCCAGCAGTTACTCGATGGGTTCCGAGCAGTACGTC. V gene TRBV6-5 combines with J gene TRBJ2-7, with D hard to call. CDR3 length: 13 amino acids. Germline CDR1 MNHEY, CDR2 SVGAGI. Trimming removed 0 bases at V and 6 bases at J, with 9 bases between.

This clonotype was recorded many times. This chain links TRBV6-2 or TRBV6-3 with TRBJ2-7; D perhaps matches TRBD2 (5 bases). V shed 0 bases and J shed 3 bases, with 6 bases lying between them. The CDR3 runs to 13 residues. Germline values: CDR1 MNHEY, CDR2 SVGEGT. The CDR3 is CASSYSRGYEQYF. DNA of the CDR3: TGTGCCAGCAGTTACTCACGGGGCTACGAGCAGTACTTC.

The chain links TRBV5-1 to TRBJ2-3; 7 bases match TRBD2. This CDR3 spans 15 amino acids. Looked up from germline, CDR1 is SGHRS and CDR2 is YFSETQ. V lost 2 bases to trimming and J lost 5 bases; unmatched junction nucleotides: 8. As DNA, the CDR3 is TGCGCCAGCAGCTTATTAACGGGGAGGGGAGATACGCAGTATTTT. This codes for CASSLLTGRGDTQYF.

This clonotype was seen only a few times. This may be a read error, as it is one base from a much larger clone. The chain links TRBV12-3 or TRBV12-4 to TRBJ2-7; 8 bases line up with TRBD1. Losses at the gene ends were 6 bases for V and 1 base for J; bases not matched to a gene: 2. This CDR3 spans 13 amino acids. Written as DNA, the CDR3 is TGTGCCAGCAGCTGGGACAGGTCCTACGAGCAGTACTTC. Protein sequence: CASSWDRSYEQYF.

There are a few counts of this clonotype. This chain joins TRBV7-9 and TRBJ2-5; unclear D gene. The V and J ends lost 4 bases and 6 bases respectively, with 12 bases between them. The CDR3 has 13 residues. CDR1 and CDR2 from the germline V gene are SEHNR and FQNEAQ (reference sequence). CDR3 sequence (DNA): TGTGCCAGCAGCTCCACGGGTCGGCAGACCCAGTACTTC. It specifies CASSSTGRQTQYF.

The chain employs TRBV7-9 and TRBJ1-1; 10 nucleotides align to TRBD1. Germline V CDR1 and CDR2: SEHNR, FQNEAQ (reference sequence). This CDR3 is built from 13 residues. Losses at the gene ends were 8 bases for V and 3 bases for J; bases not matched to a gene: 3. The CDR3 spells CASRQGAHTEAFF. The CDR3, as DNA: TGTGCCAGCCGACAGGGGGCGCACACTGAAGCTTTCTTT.

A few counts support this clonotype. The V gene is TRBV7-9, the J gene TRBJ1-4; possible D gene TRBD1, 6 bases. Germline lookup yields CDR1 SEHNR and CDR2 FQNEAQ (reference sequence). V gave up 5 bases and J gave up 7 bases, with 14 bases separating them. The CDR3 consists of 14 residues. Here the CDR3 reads CASSKQGRGEKLFF. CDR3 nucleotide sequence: TGTGCCAGCAGCAAACAGGGACGCGGTGAAAAACTGTTTTTT.